The 3 T cell receptor beta chains presented below share a single source sample, sequenced in a study of blood T cell repertoires in COVID-19. Produced via immunoSEQ multiplex PCR; TCRdb's table is partial and in-frame only. This sample has some 170,000 clones; roughly 85% occur once, and the top ten carry roughly 8.2%. Sample: peripheral blood. Receptor source: a woman aged 55-69 years with acute or convalescent COVID-19.

The chain uses TRBV7-9 and TRBJ2-7; 7 nucleotides match TRBD2. This CDR3 has 16 amino acids. CDR1 and CDR2 from the germline V gene are SEHNR and FQNEAQ (reference sequence). J gave up 2 bases and V 0 bases, and 7 bases lay outside the gene matches. The CDR3 DNA sequence: TGTGCCAGCAGCTTAGCGCGGGCTAGCGGTGCCTACGAGCAGTACGTC. Translated, it gives CASSLARASGAYEQYV.

The CDR3 DNA reads as TGTGCCAGCAGTTACCGCACAGTGGAGCCCCAGCATTTT. It encodes CASSYRTVEPQHF. This chain joins TRBV6-5 and TRBJ1-5; the D is unclear. Germline V gives CDR1 MNHEY, CDR2 SVGAGI. Trimming removed 2 bases at V and 8 bases at J, with 10 bases between. The CDR3 extends over 13 amino acids.

This chain links TRBV3-1 (or the pseudogene TRBV3-2) with TRBJ1-1, with D maybe TRBD1 (6 bases). Trimming took off 4 bases at V and 6 bases at J, with 12 bases between the two ends. The germline gives CDR1 LGHDT, CDR2 YNNKEL (reference sequence). The CDR3 runs 13 residues. CDR3 region: CASSPMAGAEAFF. DNA of the CDR3: TGTGCCAGCAGCCCCATGGCAGGGGCTGAAGCTTTCTTT.